This T cell receptor beta chain derives from a study of shared clonotypes between healthy human individuals. Germline V gives CDR1 WNHNN, CDR2 SYGVQD (reference sequence). There are 16 residues in the CDR3. Trimming removed 3 bases from V and 6 bases from J, with 21 bases in between. TCRdb's copy holds only in-frame clones and misses some; the assay was immunoSEQ multiplex PCR. The table includes millions of clones, more than 90% detected once. The source of this sequence is a young man in good health. The V gene is TRBV10-1, the J gene TRBJ2-7, with D possibly matching TRBD2 (7 bases). Sequenced sample: naive CD4+ T cells sorted from blood. Subset here: CD45RA+ positively selected. The CDR3: CASSDHKGGIPLEQYF. CDR3 sequence (DNA): TGCGCCAGCAGTGATCACAAGGGGGGGATCCCCCTCGAGCAGTACTTC.